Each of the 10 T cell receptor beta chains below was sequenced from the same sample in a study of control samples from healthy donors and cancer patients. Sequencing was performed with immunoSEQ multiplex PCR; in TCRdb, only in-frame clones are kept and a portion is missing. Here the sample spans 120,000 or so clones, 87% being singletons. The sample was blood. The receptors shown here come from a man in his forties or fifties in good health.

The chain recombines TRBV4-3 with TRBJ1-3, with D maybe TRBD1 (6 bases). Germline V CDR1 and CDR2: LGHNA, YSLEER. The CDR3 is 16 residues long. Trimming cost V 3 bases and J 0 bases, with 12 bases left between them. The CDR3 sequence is CASSQYRVYSGNTIYF. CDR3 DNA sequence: TGCGCCAGCAGCCAGTACAGGGTTTACTCTGGAAACACCATATATTTT.

The DNA of the CDR3 is TGTGCCAGCAGCTTAAGGTCCAGGGAGAGTGGCTACACCTTC. This translates into CASSLRSRESGYTF. The V gene is TRBV7-2, the J gene TRBJ1-2; D is perhaps TRBD1 (5 bases). Per the germline V gene, CDR1 is SGHTA and CDR2 is FQGNSA. The CDR3 extends over 14 amino acids. With 2 bases removed from V and 7 bases from J, the gap between germline ends came to 14 bases.

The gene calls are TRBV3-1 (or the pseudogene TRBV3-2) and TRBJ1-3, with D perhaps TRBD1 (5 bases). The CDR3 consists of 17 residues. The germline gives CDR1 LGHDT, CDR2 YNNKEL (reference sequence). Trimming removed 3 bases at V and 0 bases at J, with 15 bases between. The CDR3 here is CASSHSRAGRSGNTIYF. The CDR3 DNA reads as TGTGCCAGCAGCCATAGCCGTGCAGGGCGCTCTGGAAACACCATATATTTT.

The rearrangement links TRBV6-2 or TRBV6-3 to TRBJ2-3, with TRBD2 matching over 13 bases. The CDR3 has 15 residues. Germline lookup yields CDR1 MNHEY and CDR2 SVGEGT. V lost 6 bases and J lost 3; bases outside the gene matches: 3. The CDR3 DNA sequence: TGTGCCAGCAGCATACTAGCGGGGGGGACAGATACGCAGTATTTT. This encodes CASSILAGGTDTQYF.

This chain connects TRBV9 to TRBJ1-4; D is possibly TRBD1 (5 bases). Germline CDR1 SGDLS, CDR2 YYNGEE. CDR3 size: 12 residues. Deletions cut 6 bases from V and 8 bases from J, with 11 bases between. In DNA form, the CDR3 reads TGTGCCAGCAAAGGGGAAGGGGAAAAACTGTTTTTT. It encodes CASKGEGEKLFF.

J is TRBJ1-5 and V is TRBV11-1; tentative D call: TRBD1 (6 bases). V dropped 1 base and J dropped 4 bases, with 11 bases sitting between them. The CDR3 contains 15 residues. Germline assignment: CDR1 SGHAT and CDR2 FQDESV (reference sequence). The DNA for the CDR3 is TGTGCCAGCAGCTTAGGCGGACAGCGGAATCAGCCCCAGCATTTT. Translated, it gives CASSLGGQRNQPQHF.

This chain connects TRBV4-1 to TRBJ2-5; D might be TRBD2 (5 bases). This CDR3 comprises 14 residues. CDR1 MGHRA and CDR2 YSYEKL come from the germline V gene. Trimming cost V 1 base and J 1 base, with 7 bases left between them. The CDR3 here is CASSQALAQETQYF. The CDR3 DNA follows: TGCGCCAGCAGCCAAGCCCTAGCCCAAGAGACCCAGTACTTC.

CDR3: CASSYSPGGNEQFF. The CDR3, as DNA: TGTGCCAGCAGTTACTCGCCGGGTGGCAATGAGCAGTTCTTC. The chain links TRBV6-2 or TRBV6-3 to TRBJ2-1; D remains unclear. V shed 0 bases and J shed 6 bases, with 9 bases lying between them. The CDR3 runs 14 residues. The germline V gene encodes CDR1 MNHEY and CDR2 SVGEGT.

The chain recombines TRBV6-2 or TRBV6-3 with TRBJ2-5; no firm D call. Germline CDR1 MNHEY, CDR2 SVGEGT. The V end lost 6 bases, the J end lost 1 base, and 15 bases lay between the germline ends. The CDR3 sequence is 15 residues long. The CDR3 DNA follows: TGTGCCAGCAGCTATCAGCGAGGTATCCAAGAGACCCAGTACTTC. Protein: CASSYQRGIQETQYF.

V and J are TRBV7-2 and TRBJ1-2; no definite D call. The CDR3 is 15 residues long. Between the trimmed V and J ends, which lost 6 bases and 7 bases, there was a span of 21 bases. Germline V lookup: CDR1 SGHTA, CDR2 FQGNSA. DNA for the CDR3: TGTGCCAGCAGTCCTAAAACACAGAATCCGGGTGGCTACACCTTC. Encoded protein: CASSPKTQNPGGYTF.